Listed below are T cell receptor beta chains from one sample, sequenced in a study of blood T cell repertoires in COVID-19. Method: immunoSEQ multiplex PCR; TCRdb's copy keeps in-frame clones and lacks some. The table shows roughly 40,000 clones, with around nine tenths occurring only once. Specimen: peripheral blood. The receptors stem from a human donor in a cohort sampled during active COVID-19. Both conserved end residues are part of each CDR3. D genes are given only for firm matches. Some rows have no size entry. The others give once, few or many, or a class for an expanded clone.

cdr3_aa cdr3_nt d_call v_call clone_size j_call
CASSSPRQGVYGYTF TGTGCCAGTAGTTCACCCCGACAGGGCGTCTATGGCTACACCTTC TRBD1 TRBV19 - TRBJ1-2
CASSLGQGSGNTIYF TGTGCCAGCTCTCTAGGACAGGGCTCTGGAAACACCATATATTTT TRBD1 TRBV18 - TRBJ1-3
CASSPPGDTEAFF TGTGCCAGCTCACCACCAGGAGACACTGAAGCTTTCTTT - TRBV18 - TRBJ1-1
CASSLFLTTEAFF TGTGCCAGCAGTTTATTTTTGACAACTGAAGCTTTCTTT - TRBV27 - TRBJ1-1
CAWSVGPVEKLFF TGTGCCTGGAGTGTGGGGCCGGTTGAAAAACTGTTTTTT - TRBV30 - TRBJ1-4
CASSLAGDSSYEQYF TGTGCCAGCAGCCTAGCGGGGGATAGCTCCTACGAGCAGTACTTC TRBD2 TRBV3-1/TRBV3-2 once TRBJ2-7
CASSGTFNSPLHF TGCGCCAGCAGCGGGACATTTAATTCACCCCTCCACTTT - TRBV5-1 - TRBJ1-6
CASSLVGGRGAFF TGTGCCAGCAGCTTAGTCGGGGGGCGCGGAGCTTTCTTT - TRBV7-2 - TRBJ1-1
CASSLTNEGNTEAFF TGTGCCAGCAGCTTAACGAACGAGGGGAACACTGAAGCTTTCTTT - TRBV11-2 - TRBJ1-1
CASSRHRASEQYF TGTGCCAGCAGCCGACACAGGGCGTCCGAGCAGTACTTC - TRBV3-1/TRBV3-2 - TRBJ2-7
CASSEARGYRTFF TGTGCCAGCAGTGAAGCGCGGGGGTACCGGACTTTCTTT - TRBV6-1 - TRBJ1-1